The T cell receptor beta chain described here comes from a study of cytomegalovirus exposure and HLA in healthy donors. Study results and limitations: Previous analysis showed most TCR beta V segments were productive about 87% or about 30% of the time.

It was healthy bone marrow donors who served as donors. The PCR had 60 Vbeta and 13 Jbeta primers. The assay was immunoSEQ multiplex PCR, and TCRdb's table has in-frame clones only and misses some. The sample consists of fewer than 200,000 clones, roughly 78% of them appearing once. Comment on this clone: Its antigen is not known.

Germline CDR1 MNHNS, CDR2 SASEGT. V was trimmed by 6 bases and J by 6 bases, leaving 12 bases between them. This CDR3 is 13 amino acids long. Sequencing input: PBMCs. This clonotype originated in a man aged 35 to 55 in good health and CMV-seropositive. The rearrangement joins TRBV6-1 to TRBJ2-1, with D perhaps matching TRBD1 (6 bases). The CDR3 DNA is TGTGCCAGCAGGGGAACAGGGTCCAATGAGCAGTTCTTC. Protein: CASRGTGSNEQFF.